This TCR beta chain was sequenced in a study of T cells in Graves' hyperthyroidism and ophthalmopathy (dated by TCRdb to the late 2010s). Regarding the study in general: Peripheral blood was collected at initial diagnosis, before any treatment. To identify distinguishing TCR V-J signatures, a discovery cohort of about 100 patients was used, comprising 40 to 45 with Graves' ophthalmopathy and around 60 with stable Graves' hyperthyroidism. Thyroid tissue and blood T-cell repertoires from six Graves' hyperthyroidism patients were also compared in the study. Following sampling, methimazole starting at 30 mg daily was given to hyperthyroidism patients, and high-dose intravenous methylprednisolone was given to ophthalmopathy patients. According to the paper, TCR Vbeta CDR3 sequencing was carried out on over 130 peripheral blood samples, which came from approximately 41 ophthalmopathy, 75 to 80 hyperthyroidism and approximately 17 progressor patients. The 75 to 100 discovery patients were divided at random into training and test sets in a 7:3 ratio. Prospective prediction of ophthalmopathy was tested in an independent validation cohort consisting of 18 hyperthyroidism patients and approximately 16 patients who later progressed to ophthalmopathy. Beyond this particular receptor, the publication reports: A model built on a 13 V-J signature distinguished ophthalmopathy from stable hyperthyroidism, reaching 87.88% sensitivity and approximately 83% specificity in cross-validation and 80%/75% in testing. Blood samples also contained most of the expanded thyroid clonotypes (frequency above 0.001), which suggests that blood repertoires may reflect thyroid immune responses. In validation, the model predicted progression to ophthalmopathy with approximately 69% sensitivity and approximately 74% specificity, a median of 6.5 months before onset. No statistical method was used to set the sample size in advance, and investigators knew the group allocation.

Details on this clonotype: There is no known antigen for this receptor. Base qualities are not recorded, but no much larger clone differs from it by a single base.

V is reduced by 4 bases and J by 1 base, leaving a spacing of 17 bases between them. The germline V gene encodes CDR1 MNHNS and CDR2 SASEGT. The CDR3 numbers 18 residues from cysteine through phenylalanine. Only CDR3 DNA is held: 54 bases, read in frame from base 1. TCR beta CDR3 regions were amplified from RNA transcripts. For the first round of RT-PCR on the TCR CDR3, the HTBI primer set was used together with the Qiagen OneStep RT-PCR kit. A second multiplex PCR round built the libraries, followed by size selection and purification. Paired-end sequencing of the libraries was performed with 100 bp reads on an Illumina HiSeq2000. Per the source publication's procedure: SOAPnuke was used to process the raw data, with reads discarded if the reads contained adapters or uncalled bases, had a mean Phred below 15, or lacked an exact constant-primer or identifier match. COPE v1.2.5 was used to merge high-quality paired reads, and clonotypes were defined as unique nucleotide sequences. Clonotypes were aligned to IMGT TRBV, TRBD and TRBJ reference segments using MiTCR v1.1. The analysis was restricted to V-J combinations with a frequency above 0.0001, which together covered over 99% of the repertoires. A TCS score was defined as the ratio of F50 (clonal expansion) to E x V (chaos), with BLOSUM62-based TCRdist applied between CDR3 peptides within each V-J. Welch's t-statistics and random forest reduced approximately 520 V-J features to 13, which were used in a naive Bayes classifier (R e1071). TCRdb reran the public reads through fastp at Q25 and MiXCR, keeping productive beta chains. Records with the same CDR3 protein are collapsed into one entry carrying the most frequent genes and DNA. TCRdb, not the authors, supplied the V and J calls. This sample comprises about 720,000 distinct CDR3 sequences, roughly 15% of them detected only once. Under 8.5% of the sample is in the top ten clones.

Graves' hyperthyroidism was defined as stable when no progression to ophthalmopathy occurred over 18 months of follow-up. The hyperthyroidism patients were between 18 and 65 years old and newly diagnosed, with a disease duration of less than 2 months. Patients with uncontrolled infections, other autoimmune diseases, pregnancy or lactation were excluded. Diagnoses relied on clinical symptoms, serum thyroxine and TRAb, thyroid ultrasound and orbital computed tomography. PBMCs were isolated from about 9.2 ml of fresh peripheral blood by Ficoll-Paque density gradient centrifugation. Total RNA was extracted with Trizol reagent, and quality was checked on an Agilent 2100 Bioanalyzer.

The sample taken for sequencing was blood. The receptor comes from a man aged 18 to 29 with Graves' hyperthyroidism. The chain is encoded by TRBV6-1 joined to TRBJ2-6; the D gene is possibly TRBD2, with 6 bases matching. The CDR3 protein: CASSAREAGRSGANVLTF. At the DNA level, the sequence is TGTGCCAGCAGTGCTCGTGAGGCAGGGAGGTCTGGGGCCAACGTCCTGACTTTC.